These T cell receptor beta chains were read from a single sample in a study of T-cell memory formation after mild COVID-19. TCRdb re-called the 5' RACE reads through MiXCR, storing one row per CDR3 protein. The sample includes about 340,000 distinct CDR3 sequences, approximately 15% of them seen just once. The material sequenced was PBMCs or a T cell subset sorted from them (not recorded which). These receptors originate from a man younger than 35 who had mild COVID-19 (a few samples of this study predate the infection). Cell type and time point are not known. The CDR3 runs from the conserved cysteine through the conserved F or W. Each record gives: J gene, clone size, D gene, V gene, CDR3 protein, CDR3 DNA. D genes are given only for firm matches. A row's size may be missing; if present it is once, few, many or a size class.

TRBJ1-1 | few | TRBD1 | TRBV14 | CASSLRDSPEAFF | TGTGCCAGCAGCCTCCGGGACAGCCCTGAAGCTTTCTTT
TRBJ1-5 | - | - | TRBV5-5 | CASSFEQRNQPQHF | TGTGCCAGCAGCTTTGAGCAGCGCAATCAGCCCCAGCATTTT
TRBJ2-5 | - | TRBD2 | TRBV28 | CASSFPGTSSVETQYF | TGTGCCAGCAGTTTTCCCGGGACTAGCTCGGTGGAGACCCAGTACTTC
TRBJ2-1 | few | - | TRBV9 | CASSVAASGYNEQFF | TGTGCCAGCAGCGTAGCAGCGAGTGGATACAATGAGCAGTTCTTC
TRBJ1-5 | - | - | TRBV2 | CASSATDEYHQPQHF | TGTGCCAGCAGTGCGACGGACGAGTATCATCAGCCCCAGCATTTT
TRBJ1-2 | many | - | TRBV7-6 | CASSAGPAGSRYGYTF | TGTGCCAGCAGCGCAGGCCCCGCTGGATCCCGCTATGGCTACACCTTC
TRBJ1-5 | - | - | TRBV25-1 | CASPAGLPNQPQHF | TGTGCCAGCCCCGCGGGGTTACCCAATCAGCCCCAGCATTTT
TRBJ2-4 | many | - | TRBV20-1 | CSARDSRAKNIQYF | TGCAGTGCTAGAGATTCCAGGGCCAAAAACATTCAGTACTTC
TRBJ1-2 | few | TRBD1 | TRBV4-2 | CASSPHGRQGYGYTF | TGTGCCAGCAGCCCCCATGGCCGACAGGGATATGGCTACACCTTC
TRBJ1-4 | - | - | TRBV7-9 | CASSLKEKLFF | TGTGCCAGCAGCTTAAAAGAAAAACTGTTTTTT
TRBJ1-1 | few | TRBD1 | TRBV25-1 | CASSENPHNGRDRGRSYAFF | TGTGCCAGCAGTGAAAACCCGCACAACGGGCGGGACAGGGGTCGTTCGTACGCTTTCTTT
TRBJ2-3 | - | TRBD2 | TRBV7-7 | CASSPRAGLAGDTQYF | TGTGCCAGCAGCCCCCGCGCCGGACTAGCGGGAGATACGCAGTATTTT
TRBJ2-5 | - | - | TRBV5-6 | CASSLVGQQTQYF | TGTGCCAGCAGCTTGGTCGGCCAACAGACCCAGTACTTC
TRBJ2-5 | many | TRBD1 | TRBV15 | CATSRVGQGETQYF | TGTGCCACCAGCAGAGTAGGACAGGGAGAGACCCAGTACTTC
TRBJ2-6 | - | - | TRBV28 | CASSSYRLSGANVLTF | TGTGCCAGCAGTTCGTACAGACTCTCTGGGGCCAACGTCCTGACTTTC
TRBJ2-2 | - | - | TRBV5-4 | CASSSQKLRNRGELFF | TGTGCCAGCAGCAGCCAGAAACTGAGAAACCGTGGGGAGCTGTTTTTT
TRBJ2-2 | few | - | TRBV3-1 | CASSPPYRTGELFF | TGTGCCAGCAGCCCACCGTACAGGACCGGGGAGCTGTTTTTT
TRBJ1-6 | - | - | TRBV15 | CATSRETDSSPLHF | TGTGCCACCAGCAGAGAAACAGATAGCTCACCCCTCCACTTT
TRBJ1-4 | - | - | TRBV12-3/TRBV12-4 | CASSDLNEKLFF | TGTGCCAGCAGCGATTTAAATGAAAAACTGTTTTTT
TRBJ2-3 | - | TRBD2 | TRBV9 | CASSVLAGGIDTQYF | TGTGCCAGCAGCGTATTAGCGGGGGGCATAGATACGCAGTATTTT
TRBJ1-1 | few | - | TRBV27 | CASSFHVMGGKNTEAFF | TGTGCCAGCAGTTTCCACGTCATGGGGGGGAAGAACACTGAAGCTTTCTTT
TRBJ2-3 | few | TRBD2 | TRBV12-3/TRBV12-4 | CASSFFFFPPGLAERDTQYF | TGTGCCAGCAGTTTCTTTTTTTTCCCCCCGGGACTAGCGGAAAGGGATACGCAGTATTTT
TRBJ2-3 | - | - | TRBV12-3/TRBV12-4 | CASSLEELSADTQYF | TGTGCCAGCAGTTTAGAGGAACTATCGGCAGATACGCAGTATTTT
TRBJ2-3 | few | - | TRBV6-2/TRBV6-3 | CASSGTYLPDTQYF | TGTGCCAGCAGTGGGACCTACCTTCCGGATACGCAGTATTTT
TRBJ1-2 | few | - | TRBV5-1 | CASSIYRDGYTF | TGCGCCAGCAGCATATACAGGGATGGCTACACCTTC
TRBJ1-3 | once | - | TRBV10-3 | CAISGGQGRGRSSGNTIYF | TGTGCCATCAGTGGTGGGCAGGGGAGAGGTCGGAGCTCTGGAAACACCATATATTTT
TRBJ2-3 | few | - | TRBV7-9 | CASSPRQAYTDTQYF | TGTGCCAGCAGCCCCAGACAGGCATACACAGATACGCAGTATTTT